A single sample is the source of the 13 T cell receptor beta chains below, sequenced in a study of prognosis after radiotherapy for stage I lung cancer. Amplification of the TCR beta CDR3 (from genomic DNA) was done by two-round multiplex PCR. During first-round PCR, primers specific to each TRBV and TRBJ gene were used. MiXCR, run by TCRdb on the multiplex PCR reads, gives a single entry per CDR3 protein. The sample carries 25,000 to 30,000 distinct CDR3 sequences, roughly 30% recorded once. The specimen was PBMCs, collected before or after stereotactic body radiation therapy (not recorded which). These receptors originate from a donor of 50 years or more with non-small cell lung cancer.

This clonotype was observed many times. This sequence joins TRBV2 and TRBJ2-6; the match to TRBD1 covers 12 bases. This CDR3 comprises 15 residues. Trimming cost V 10 bases and J 4 bases; bases outside gene matches: 5. CDR1 is SNHLY and CDR2 is FYNNEI in the germline V gene. The DNA for the CDR3 is TGTGCCACCGGGACAGGGGGCGACGGGGCCAACGTCCTGACTTTC. Protein product: CATGTGGDGANVLTF.

This clonotype is medium-sized (0.01 to 0.1%). V and J are TRBV5-1 and TRBJ1-4; D may be TRBD1 (6 bases). This CDR3 is 16 amino acids long. Germline V gene data show CDR1 as SGHRS and CDR2 as YFSETQ. V dropped 4 bases and J dropped 5 bases, with 18 bases sitting between them. CDR3 loop: CASSLDTGTLNEKLFF. CDR3 DNA: TGCGCCAGCAGCCTCGACACAGGGACGCTAAATGAAAAACTGTTTTTT.

This chain connects TRBV30 to TRBJ1-4; 7 nucleotides match TRBD1. The CDR3 covers 13 residues. Germline CDR1 is GTSNPN and CDR2 is SVGIG (reference sequence). Losses at the gene ends were 5 bases for V and 3 bases for J; bases not matched to a gene: 3. CDR3 bases: TGTGCCTGGCAGGGGGGAGCTAATGAAAAACTGTTTTTT. Protein product: CAWQGGANEKLFF.

This clonotype was seen at least ten times. The V gene is TRBV14, the J gene TRBJ2-5; D not resolved. V was shortened by 1 base and J by 5 bases, with 14 bases between the two germline ends. The CDR3 runs to 15 residues. Germline assignment: CDR1 SGHDN and CDR2 FVKESK. CDR3: CASSQVVGNWETQYF. For the CDR3, the DNA is TGTGCCAGCAGCCAAGTGGTGGGCAACTGGGAGACCCAGTACTTC.

V and J are TRBV30 and TRBJ2-7; D may correspond to TRBD1 or TRBD2 (5 bases each). The germline V gene has CDR1 GTSNPN and CDR2 SVGIG (reference sequence). The CDR3 runs to 11 residues. Trimming took 3 bases from V and 5 from J, leaving 8 bases between them. Here the CDR3 DNA reads TGTGCCTGGAGCCGGGACGACGAGCAGTACTTC. Its protein is CAWSRDDEQYF.

This sequence joins TRBV20-1 and TRBJ2-3; weak D call: TRBD2 (6 bases). The CDR3 totals 19 residues. The ends were cut back, 1 base at V and 0 bases at J, with 23 bases in the middle. Germline lookup yields CDR1 DFQATT and CDR2 SNEGSKA (reference sequence). The CDR3: CSARGETRGSDASTDTQYF. Here the CDR3 DNA reads TGCAGTGCTAGAGGCGAAACCCGGGGGTCGGATGCTAGCACAGATACGCAGTATTTT.

This clonotype was observed at least ten times. V usage is TRBV11-2 and J usage is TRBJ2-5; 10 nucleotides agree with TRBD2. The J segment lost 5 bases and the V segment lost 6 bases, leaving 15 bases of the junction unmatched. The germline V gene encodes CDR1 SGHAT and CDR2 FQNNGV. The CDR3 is made up of 17 amino acids. The CDR3 reads CASSLGGASGSTETQYF. As DNA, the CDR3 is TGTGCCAGCAGTCTCGGGGGTGCTAGCGGGAGTACCGAGACCCAGTACTTC.

This clonotype was seen many times. This rearrangement joins TRBV9 to TRBJ2-3; 8 bases match TRBD1. The length of the CDR3 is 15 residues. Per the germline V gene, CDR1 is SGDLS and CDR2 is YYNGEE. The V gene end was trimmed by 4 bases and the J gene end by 1 base; junction bases not matched to a gene: 5. The CDR3: CASSTSGQGTDTQYF. The CDR3 DNA follows: TGTGCCAGCAGCACCTCGGGACAGGGCACAGATACGCAGTATTTT.

This clonotype occurred many times. The chain links TRBV6-1 to TRBJ2-5; 9 bases match TRBD2. The CDR3 length is 17 residues. Per the germline V gene, CDR1 is MNHNS and CDR2 is SASEGT. V shed 6 bases and J 5 bases; nucleotides not matched to a gene: 16. CDR3 bases: TGTGCCAGCAGAATAGCGGCAGGCGGGGGGGCCGGGGAGACCCAGTACTTC. As protein: CASRIAAGGGAGETQYF.

Notes on this clonotype: At one end, the junction sequence differs from germline, possibly due to a read error. The genes are TRBV6-2 or TRBV6-3 and TRBJ1-5; 12 bases line up with TRBD1. CDR3 size: 16 residues. Germline CDR1 and CDR2: MNHEY and SVGEGT. This chain's CDR3 is CASGLGTGGGNQTQHF. CDR3 bases: TGTGCCAGCGGCTTAGGGACAGGGGGCGGCAATCAGACCCAGCATTTT.

Many counts were recorded for this clonotype. The chain links TRBV20-1 to TRBJ1-6; D uncertain. The V end was cut by 3 bases, the J end by 1 base, with 10 bases between. The CDR3 loop spans 15 amino acids. Germline loops: CDR1 DFQATT, CDR2 SNEGSKA (reference sequence). The CDR3 here is CSARGIRSYNSPLHF. The CDR3 coding sequence is TGCAGTGCTAGGGGAATTAGGTCCTATAATTCACCCCTCCACTTT.

This clonotype was picked up a small number of times. The chain is built from TRBV2 and TRBJ1-4; 10 nucleotides line up with TRBD1. V was pared by 7 bases and J by 7 bases, with 6 bases of the junction left unmatched. The CDR3 length is 14 residues. From germline, CDR1 is SNHLY and CDR2 FYNNEI. DNA of the CDR3: TGTGCCAGCAATGGACAGGGGGGAGGTGAAAAACTGTTTTTT. This gives the protein CASNGQGGGEKLFF. Based on the CDR3 plus reference TRBV2 and TRBJ1-4, the full variable domain is EPEVTQTPSHQVTQMGQEVILRCVPISNHLYFYWYRQILGQKVEFLVSFYNNEISEKSEIFDDQFSVERPDGSNFTLKIRSTKLEDSAMYFCASNGQGGGEKLFFGSGTQLSVL.

The rearrangement links TRBV6-1 to TRBJ2-5; tentative D call: TRBD1 (5 bases). The CDR3 length is 13 residues. Germline V gene sequence: CDR1 MNHNS, CDR2 SASEGT. Trimming pared 9 bases from V and 4 bases from J, leaving 15 bases between. The DNA for the CDR3 is TGTGCCAGAAGACCCTGGGGCAGAGAGACCCAGTACTTC. Residues: CARRPWGRETQYF.